These 26 T cell receptor beta chains originate from one sample sequenced in a study of beta chain features in type 1 diabetes. Expressed TCRB transcripts were sequenced because the isolated RNA had all been reverse transcribed beforehand. Generated by immunoSEQ multiplex PCR, the TCRdb table keeps only in-frame clones and is missing some. The table shows fewer than 350,000 clones, with around 19% occurring only once. The sequenced sample was naive CD4+ T cells from blood. These receptors came from a woman between 18 and 30 years old in good health.

The chain has TRBV2 and TRBJ1-4, with TRBD1 identical over 8 bases. CDR1 is SNHLY, CDR2 FYNNEI, per germline. V lost 10 bases, J lost 7 bases, and 11 bases stayed unmatched. The CDR3 runs to 14 residues. In nucleotides, the CDR3 is TGTGCCACCTCGGAGGACAGGGCTAGTGAAAAACTGTTTTTT. It codes for CATSEDRASEKLFF.

This clone was found a few times. V gene TRBV19 combines with J gene TRBJ2-3; 7 positions match TRBD1. The CDR3 is 15 residues long. With V trimmed by 7 bases and J by 1 base, 8 bases remained unmatched. Germline CDR1 is LNHDA and CDR2 is SQIVND (reference sequence). This CDR3 is CASMSRTGGTDTQYF. Written as DNA, the CDR3 is TGTGCCAGTATGAGTCGCACAGGGGGCACAGATACGCAGTATTTT.

This clone turned up a few times. This chain joins TRBV5-1 and TRBJ2-2; TRBD1 matches at 7 bases. J was trimmed by 6 bases and V by 1 base; bases with no gene match: 6. Germline values: CDR1 SGHRS, CDR2 YFSETQ. The CDR3 length is 15 residues. CDR3 sequence: CASSLRQGSSGELFF. In DNA form, the CDR3 reads TGCGCCAGCAGCTTGCGACAGGGTTCTTCCGGGGAGCTGTTTTTT.

This clone appeared a few times. V and J are TRBV7-9 and TRBJ1-1; no clear D. Germline lookup yields CDR1 SEHNR and CDR2 FQNEAQ (reference sequence). Trimming cost V 2 bases and J 1 base, with 5 bases left between them. The length of the CDR3 is 13 residues. The CDR3 nucleotides are TGTGCCAGCAGCTTAAACAGGAACACTGAAGCTTTCTTT. Translating it yields CASSLNRNTEAFF.

This clone came up a few times. CDR3 residues: CAWSVPQLEAFF. The DNA for the CDR3 is TGTGCCTGGAGTGTCCCACAGCTCGAAGCTTTCTTT. The V call is TRBV30, the J call TRBJ1-1; D not resolved. The CDR3 has 12 residues. Germline V gene sequence: CDR1 GTSNPN, CDR2 SVGIG (reference sequence). V lost 0 bases and J lost 8, with 10 bases in between.

The rearrangement joins TRBV18 to TRBJ2-7; 7 positions match TRBD1. After removal of 8 bases from V and 3 bases from J, the junction contained 4 bases not matched to a gene. Germline CDR1 KGHSH, CDR2 LQKENI. The CDR3 extends over 12 amino acids. The CDR3 spells CASAGTDYEQYF. DNA of the CDR3: TGTGCCAGCGCCGGGACAGACTACGAGCAGTACTTC.

To note about this clone: The junction departs from germline at one end; a sequencing error may be responsible. The J gene is TRBJ2-5, the V gene TRBV7-7; 7 bases line up with TRBD1. This CDR3 has 14 residues. Germline CDR1 SSHAT, CDR2 FNYEAQ (reference sequence). The CDR3 loop is CASSAFRGQETQYF. For the CDR3, the DNA is TGTGCTAGCAGCGCGTTCAGGGGGCAAGAGACCCAGTACTTC. The variable domain in full, completed from reference TRBV7-7 and TRBJ2-5, reads GAGVSQSPRYKVTKRGQDVTLRCDPISSHATLYWYQQALGQGPEFLTYFNYEAQPDKSGLPSDRFSAERPEGSISTLTIQRTEQRDSAMYRCASSAFRGQETQYFGPGTRLLVL.

This clone has only a few counts. This chain joins TRBV25-1 and TRBJ1-2; D not certain. Germline V gene data show CDR1 as MGHDK and CDR2 as SYGVNS. The CDR3 consists of 14 residues. V was shortened by 0 bases and J by 4 bases, with 9 bases between the two germline ends. CDR3 sequence (DNA): TGTGCCAGCAGTGAATATGAGGGTTCCTATGGCTACACCTTC. It translates to CASSEYEGSYGYTF.

This clone was found a few times. The V and J genes are TRBV30 and TRBJ1-2; 8 bases line up with TRBD1. The junction had 8 bases not matched to a gene; V was cut back by 0 bases and J by 5 bases. The CDR3 spans 15 residues. Germline CDR1 is GTSNPN and CDR2 is SVGIG (reference sequence). The CDR3 loop reads CAWSVSYRGEYGYTF. The CDR3 DNA reads TGTGCCTGGAGTGTATCCTACAGGGGGGAATATGGCTACACCTTC.

The chain uses TRBV5-1 and TRBJ2-2; a weak D match, TRBD1 (6 bases). V was clipped by 5 bases and J by 0 bases, with 11 bases between them. The CDR3 extends over 15 amino acids. CDR1 is SGHRS, CDR2 YFSETQ, per germline. For the CDR3, the DNA is TGCGCCAGCAGTTGGGACATTGCGAACACCGGGGAGCTGTTTTTT. Residues: CASSWDIANTGELFF. Complete variable domain (other parts from reference TRBV5-1 and TRBJ2-2): KAGVTQTPRYLIKTRGQQVTLSCSPISGHRSVSWYQQTPGQGLQFLFEYFSETQRNKGNFPGRFSGRQFSNSRSEMNVSTLELGDSALYLCASSWDIANTGELFFGEGSRLTVL.

The rearrangement uses TRBV7-8 and TRBJ1-6, with 10 bases that match TRBD1. The trim removed 5 bases at V and 9 bases at J, leaving 22 bases unmatched. Germline CDR1 and CDR2: SGHVS and FQNEAQ. The length of the CDR3 is 20 residues. The CDR3 nucleotides read TGTGCCAGCAGCCTCTTGAGGCCCCGGGACAGGGGTCGGAGGAGTTCACCCCTCCACTTT. Residues: CASSLLRPRDRGRRSSPLHF.

Concerning this clone: This sample also contains other DNA sequences that code for the same CDR3. The rearrangement joins TRBV5-4 to TRBJ2-1; TRBD2 agrees at 10 bases. Germline lookup yields CDR1 SGHNT and CDR2 YYREEE (reference sequence). Germline trimming cut 0 bases from V and 2 bases from J; bases unmatched to any gene: 2. The CDR3 is made up of 16 amino acids. CDR3 sequence: CASSLERGGPYNEQFF. The CDR3 DNA sequence: TGTGCCAGCAGCTTGGAGCGGGGGGGGCCCTACAATGAGCAGTTCTTC.

The chain combines TRBV30 with TRBJ2-7; 11 bases line up with TRBD2. Germline loops: CDR1 GTSNPN, CDR2 SVGIG (reference sequence). CDR3 size: 13 residues. The DNA for the CDR3 is TGTGCATCAACTAGCGGGAGCTCCTACGAGCAGTACTTC. It specifies CASTSGSSYEQYF.

This clone was seen more than once but under ten times. The V and J genes are TRBV2 and TRBJ2-7; the match to TRBD1 covers 12 bases. This CDR3 contains 13 residues. Germline lookup yields CDR1 SNHLY and CDR2 FYNNEI. CDR3 sequence reads: CARAGTGGHEQYF. In DNA form, the CDR3 reads TGTGCAAGGGCCGGGACAGGGGGCCACGAGCAGTACTTC.

This chain connects TRBV7-8 to TRBJ2-1; possible D gene TRBD2, 5 bases. The germline V gene encodes CDR1 SGHVS and CDR2 FQNEAQ. CDR3 length: 14 residues. With 8 bases removed from V and 3 bases from J, the gap between germline ends came to 14 bases. DNA for the CDR3: TGTGCCAGCGAACGGGGAGAGTTCTACAATGAGCAGTTCTTC. Protein: CASERGEFYNEQFF.

This clone was counted only a few times. V and J are TRBV5-6 and TRBJ1-1; the D gene is possibly TRBD1 (6 bases). The germline V and J ends were trimmed by 7 bases and 0 bases, with 16 bases remaining between them. The germline V gene encodes CDR1 SGHDT and CDR2 YYEEEE. The CDR3 totals 15 residues. The CDR3 DNA is TGTGCCAGCTCTAAGGCGAGGGGGATGAACACTGAAGCTTTCTTT. Translating gives CASSKARGMNTEAFF. Based on the CDR3 plus reference TRBV5-6 and TRBJ1-1, the full variable domain is DAGVTQSPTHLIKTRGQQVTLRCSPKSGHDTVSWYQQALGQGPQFIFQYYEEEERQRGNFPDRFSGHQFPNYSSELNVNALLLGDSALYLCASSKARGMNTEAFFGQGTRLTVV.

Only a few counts were recorded for this clone. The chain couples TRBV30 to TRBJ2-1, with D perhaps matching TRBD2 (6 bases). The CDR3 spans 15 residues. CDR1 and CDR2 from the germline V gene are GTSNPN and SVGIG (reference sequence). V shed 1 base and J shed 4 bases, with 14 bases lying between them. The DNA of the CDR3 is TGTGCCTGGAGTGCGGTCGGGCGGGAATACAATGAGCAGTTCTTC. Encoded protein: CAWSAVGREYNEQFF.

This chain links TRBV27 with TRBJ2-7; D perhaps matches TRBD1 (6 bases). Between the trimmed V and J ends, which lost 3 bases and 3 bases, there was a span of 24 bases. Germline lookup yields CDR1 MNHEY and CDR2 SMNVEV (reference sequence). The CDR3 covers 18 residues. The DNA of the CDR3 is TGTGCCAGCAGTTTCCAGCGAAGGGGGTTGAATCCGAACTACGAGCAGTACTTC. It encodes CASSFQRRGLNPNYEQYF.

This clone showed up just a few times. The chain combines TRBV30 with TRBJ2-1; a possible D gene is TRBD1 (5 bases). Germline CDR1 is GTSNPN and CDR2 is SVGIG (reference sequence). CDR3 length: 14 residues. Trimming took 5 bases from V and 4 from J, leaving 15 bases between them. CDR3 residues: CAWGSGIRYNEQFF. CDR3 nucleotides: TGTGCCTGGGGCTCAGGGATTCGGTACAATGAGCAGTTCTTC.

As to this clone: The same CDR3 is also encoded by other DNA sequences in this sample. The V and J genes are TRBV30 and TRBJ1-2; 7 bases are shared with TRBD1. V dropped 3 bases and J dropped 5; count of bases not matched to a gene: 3. Looked up from germline, CDR1 is GTSNPN and CDR2 is SVGIG (reference sequence). CDR3 length: 12 residues. The CDR3 reads CAWSLTGYGYTF. The CDR3 DNA reads as TGTGCCTGGAGCCTGACAGGGTATGGCTACACCTTC.

This clone has only a few counts. This chain uses TRBV5-1 with TRBJ2-1; tentative D call: TRBD1 (7 bases). Germline lookup yields CDR1 SGHRS and CDR2 YFSETQ. CDR3 length: 12 amino acids. Trimming removed 5 bases from V and 10 bases from J, with 13 bases in between. In nucleotides, the CDR3 is TGCGCCAGCAGGTATTCAGGGGGGGAGCAGTTCTTC. Translating it yields CASRYSGGEQFF.

This chain uses TRBV25-1 with TRBJ1-2, with 11 bases matching TRBD1. Looked up from germline, CDR1 is MGHDK and CDR2 is SYGVNS. V shed 4 bases and J 7 bases; nucleotides not matched to a gene: 5. CDR3 length: 14 amino acids. The DNA for the CDR3 is TGTGCCAGCAGTGGAGGGACAGGGGGAATTGGCTACACCTTC. It codes for CASSGGTGGIGYTF.

This clone was counted a few times. The chain has TRBV7-2 and TRBJ1-1; D is uncertain. This CDR3 is built from 13 residues. The V end lost 5 bases, the J end lost 3 bases, and 10 bases lay between the germline ends. CDR1 is SGHTA, CDR2 FQGNSA, per germline. The CDR3 DNA reads as TGTGCCAGCAGCCCCCAGGAAGACACTGAAGCTTTCTTT. It codes for CASSPQEDTEAFF.

This clone has only a few counts. As DNA, the CDR3 is TGTGCCAGCAGCGGGAGTGGTAGGATTCTGGAGACCCAGTACTTC. As protein: CASSGSGRILETQYF. The gene calls are TRBV9 and TRBJ2-5; D is unclear. The length of the CDR3 is 15 residues. With 3 bases removed from V and 5 bases from J, the gap between germline ends came to 17 bases. Germline V gene lookup returns CDR1 SGDLS and CDR2 YYNGEE.

The chain combines TRBV2 with TRBJ2-3, with D tentatively TRBD1 (6 bases). Germline CDR1 SNHLY, CDR2 FYNNEI. Between the trimmed V and J ends, which lost 9 bases and 2 bases, there was a span of 15 bases. This CDR3 has 14 amino acids. In nucleotides, the CDR3 is TGTGCCAGTGGGGACACAAACCCCACAGATACGCAGTATTTT. This codes for CASGDTNPTDTQYF.

The chain uses TRBV5-1 and TRBJ2-3; no reliable D call. V lost 0 bases and J 4 bases, leaving 12 bases between the germline ends. The germline V gene encodes CDR1 SGHRS and CDR2 YFSETQ. CDR3 length: 15 residues. This CDR3 reads CASSLERLTADTQYF. CDR3 nucleotides: TGCGCCAGCAGCTTGGAGAGACTGACGGCAGATACGCAGTATTTT.